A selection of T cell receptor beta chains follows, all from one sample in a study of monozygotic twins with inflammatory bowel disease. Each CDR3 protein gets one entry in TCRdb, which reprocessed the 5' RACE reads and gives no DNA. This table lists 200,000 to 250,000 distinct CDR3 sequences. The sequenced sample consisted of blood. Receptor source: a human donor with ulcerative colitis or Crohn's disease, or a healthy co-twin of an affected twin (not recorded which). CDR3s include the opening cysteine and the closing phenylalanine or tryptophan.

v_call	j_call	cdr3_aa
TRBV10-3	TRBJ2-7	CATRSLGVQGEQYF
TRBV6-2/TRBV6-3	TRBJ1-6	CASTSAFATTNSPLHF
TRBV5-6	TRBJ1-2	CASSFMSAGQSYGYTF
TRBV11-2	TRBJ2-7	CASSLDYAAAYEQYF
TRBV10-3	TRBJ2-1	CAISADPVSGEQFF
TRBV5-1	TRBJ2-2	CASSWGSTGELFF
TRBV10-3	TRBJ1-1	CAISESITNTEAFF
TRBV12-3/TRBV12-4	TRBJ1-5	CASSSQIFQPQHF
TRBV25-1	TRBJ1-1	CASSEPGVVGATEAFF
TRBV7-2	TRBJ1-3	CASSFKTGGEGNTIYF
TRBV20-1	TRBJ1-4	CRAKRQGHEKLFF
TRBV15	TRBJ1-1	CATSRPRGGDEAFF
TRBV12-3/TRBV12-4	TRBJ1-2	CASSPDAHYGYTF
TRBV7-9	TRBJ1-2	CASSSSQGNYGYTF
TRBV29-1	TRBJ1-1	CSAMRGQLNTEAFF
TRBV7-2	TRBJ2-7	CASSRDYVYEQYF
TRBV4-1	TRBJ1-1	CASSQAGGERGTEAFF
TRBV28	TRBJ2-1	CASSPRTAEQFF
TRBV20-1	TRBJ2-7	CSASNRGYEQYF
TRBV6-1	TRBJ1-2	CASSEGGTGAPFGYGYTF
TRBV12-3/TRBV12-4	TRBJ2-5	CASTPMSGSRETQYF